The rows below give T cell receptor beta chains drawn from one sample of a study of STAT3 mutations in large granular lymphocyte leukemia. Clones were sequenced by immunoSEQ multiplex PCR, and TCRdb holds only the in-frame ones, with some missing. The sample holds several thousand clones, around 89% seen once. The sequenced material came from peripheral blood mononuclear cells. The receptors here all came from a man aged 80 or over with T-cell large granular lymphocyte leukemia. Some clones in this sample may be carry-over from other donors' samples. The CDR3 runs from the conserved cysteine through the conserved F or W. A D gene is named only where the DNA matches it firmly. Some rows mark clone size as missing; the rest say once, few, many or name a class of expanded clone.

.	.	TRBV30	TRBJ1-3	TGTGCCTGGACGCGGGGCAACTCTGGAAACACCATATATTTT	CAWTRGNSGNTIYF
.	TRBD2	TRBV7-8	TRBJ2-3	TGTGCCAGCAGCTTAGGAGCTAGCGGGGGACCATTTACGCAGTATTTT	CASSLGASGGPFTQYF
.	TRBD1	TRBV18	TRBJ2-7	TGTGCCAGCTCACCGCAAGCCGCAGGGGGCGACGAGCAGTACTTC	CASSPQAAGGDEQYF
.	.	TRBV7-8	TRBJ1-1	TGTGCCAGCAGCTTAGGTCCTTTGGGTGGCACTGAAGCTTTCTTT	CASSLGPLGGTEAFF
.	.	TRBV6-5	TRBJ1-3	TGTGCCAGCAGTTACGGCGCGGGAAACACCATATATTTT	CASSYGAGNTIYF
.	TRBD2	TRBV6-6	TRBJ2-2	TGTGCCAGCTCGCTAGCGGGGGTTACGACCGGGGAGCTGTTTTTT	CASSLAGVTTGELFF
.	TRBD2	TRBV18	TRBJ2-1	TGTGCCAGCTCACCTAGATCGACTAGCGGGGAAGGGAATGAGCAGTTCTTC	CASSPRSTSGEGNEQFF
.	.	TRBV5-1	TRBJ1-1	TGCGCCAGCAGCTTACGATTCGAAAACACTGAAGCTTTCTTT	CASSLRFENTEAFF
large	.	TRBV19	TRBJ2-7	TGTGCCAGTAGTTCTCTCGGAGTCCCATACTACGAGCAGTACTTC	CASSSLGVPYYEQYF
.	TRBD2	TRBV6-6	TRBJ2-2	TGTGCCAGCAGCGGACTAGCGGGGGGTGACACCGGGGAGCTGTTTTTT	CASSGLAGGDTGELFF
few	.	TRBV13	TRBJ1-3	TGTGCCAGCAGCTCGAGGTCGGGGGGGAGCTCTGGAAACACCATATATTTT	CASSSRSGGSSGNTIYF